This T cell receptor beta chain was profiled in a study of blood T cell repertoires in COVID-19. Study at large: Samples of COVID-19 (acute and convalescent) were obtained from the United States, Italy and Spain.

The method was immunoSEQ multiplex PCR; TCRdb's version includes in-frame clones alone and lacks a portion of them. The sample holds 46,000 or so clones; roughly 83% are singletons and the top ten take roughly 12%. Trimming cost V 1 base and J 6 bases, with 10 bases left between them. The germline V gene has CDR1 SGHTA and CDR2 FQGNSA. This CDR3 has 14 residues. This receptor was obtained from a human donor in a cohort sampled during active COVID-19. What was sequenced was peripheral blood. The chain links TRBV7-2 to TRBJ1-5; a weak D match, TRBD1 (5 bases). The CDR3 here is CASSLGGEGQPQHF. The CDR3 DNA sequence: TGTGCCAGCAGCTTAGGGGGGGAAGGTCAGCCCCAGCATTTT.